This entry is about one TCR beta chain. Sequencing used immunoSEQ multiplex PCR; TCRdb keeps in-frame clones, though not all of them. The sample contains several thousand clones, roughly 90% of which appear only once. These data belong to a study of technical replicates of blood from a few donors. The CDR3 extends over 17 amino acids. Trimming shortened V by 2 bases and J by 3 bases, and 17 bases separated the two germline ends. Per germline, CDR1 WSHSY and CDR2 SAAADI. Sequenced sample: PBMCs. The origin of this receptor is a human donor in good health. This chain links TRBV10-2 with TRBJ1-3; TRBD1 might be the D (6 bases). The CDR3 here is CASSEHAGGSSGNTIYF. CDR3 bases: TGCGCCAGCAGTGAGCACGCTGGGGGCTCGAGTGGAAACACCATATATTTT.